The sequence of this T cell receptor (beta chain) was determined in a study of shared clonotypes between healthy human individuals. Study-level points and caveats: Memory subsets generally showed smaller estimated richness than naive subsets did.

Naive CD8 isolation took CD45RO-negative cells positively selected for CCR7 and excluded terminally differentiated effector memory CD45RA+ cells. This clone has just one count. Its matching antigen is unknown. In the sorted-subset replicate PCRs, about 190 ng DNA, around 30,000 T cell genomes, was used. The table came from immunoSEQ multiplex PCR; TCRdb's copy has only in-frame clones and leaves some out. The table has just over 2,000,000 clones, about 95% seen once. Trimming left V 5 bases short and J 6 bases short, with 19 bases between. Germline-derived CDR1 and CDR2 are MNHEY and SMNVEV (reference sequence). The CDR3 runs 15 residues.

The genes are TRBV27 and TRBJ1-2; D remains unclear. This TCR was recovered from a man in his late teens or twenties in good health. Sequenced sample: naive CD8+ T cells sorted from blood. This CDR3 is CASSLGGIGLNGYTF. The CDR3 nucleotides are TGTGCCAGCAGTCTGGGAGGCATTGGCCTGAATGGCTACACCTTC.